What follows describes a single TCR beta chain. Its antigen is as yet unknown. This sample was included in a study of cytomegalovirus exposure and HLA in healthy donors. The CDR3 length is 13 residues. The germline V gene encodes CDR1 MNHNS and CDR2 SASEGT. Trimming cost V 7 bases and J 4 bases; bases outside gene matches: 6. Study-level findings and limits: An analysis done earlier found most TCR beta V segments productive about 90% or about 30% of the time.

A multiplex PCR was run with 60 Vbeta primers and 13 Jbeta primers. The authors' processing: In a later analysis, of roughly 83 million unique beta chains, around 11 million appeared in at least two donors. Produced via immunoSEQ multiplex PCR; TCRdb's table is partial and in-frame only. The V and J calls and clone size come from that table; D and trimming were worked out from the DNA. The sample has over 150,000 clones; over 65% are singletons. This sequence originates from a boy aged 2 to 10 in good health and CMV-seronegative. The chain couples TRBV6-1 to TRBJ1-2; 7 bases match TRBD1. The specimen sequenced was PBMCs. CDR3 in DNA: TGTGCCAGCACCATGACAGGGATCTATGGCTACACCTTC. This encodes CASTMTGIYGYTF.